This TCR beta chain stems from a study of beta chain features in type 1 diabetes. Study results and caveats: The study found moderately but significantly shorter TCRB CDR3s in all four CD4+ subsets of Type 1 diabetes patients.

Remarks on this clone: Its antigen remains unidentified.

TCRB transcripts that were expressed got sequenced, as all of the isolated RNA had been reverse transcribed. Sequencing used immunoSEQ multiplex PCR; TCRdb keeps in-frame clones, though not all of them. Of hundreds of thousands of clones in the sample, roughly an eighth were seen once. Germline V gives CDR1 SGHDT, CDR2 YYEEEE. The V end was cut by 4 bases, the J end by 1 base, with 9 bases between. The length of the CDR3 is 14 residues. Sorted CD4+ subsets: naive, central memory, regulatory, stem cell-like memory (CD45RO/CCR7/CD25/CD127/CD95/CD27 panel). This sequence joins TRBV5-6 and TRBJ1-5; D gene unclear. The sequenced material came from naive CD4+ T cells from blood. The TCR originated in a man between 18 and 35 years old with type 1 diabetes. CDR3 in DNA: TGTGCCAGCAGCAAGGAAGCGAGCAATCAGCCCCAGCATTTT. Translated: CASSKEASNQPQHF.